These 4 T cell receptor delta chains were sequenced from one sample in a study of Vδ1+ human thymocytes. Study-level findings and limits: Thymic TRG and TRD repertoires appeared highly polyclonal.

The template was reverse-transcribed extracted RNA. The CDR3 regions were amplified by multiplex PCR from V-gene primers to a constant-region primer. TCRdb re-called clones from the multiplex PCR reads using CATT. Altogether over 45,000 delta-chain clones are present, about 14% being singletons, with the ten largest covering 0.3% to 0.45%. These TCRs' antigens remain unknown. Sequencing was carried out using Vdelta1+ gamma-delta thymocytes from the thymus. Subset reported: FACS-sorted CD3+ TCRalphabeta- TCRVdelta1+ TCRVdelta2- thymocytes. The source of these receptors is a girl less than two years old who had congenital heart surgery.

This rearrangement joins TRDV1 to TRDJ1; TRDD3 matches 7 bases. The CDR3 length is 20 residues. From germline, CDR1 is TSWWSYY and CDR2 QGS. V lost 2 bases and J lost 7; bases outside the gene matches: 25. CDR3 coding DNA: TGTGCTCTTGGGGAAGATATAAGTACGCCTTTCCCACCAAACTGGGGTAAACTCATCTTT. Its translation: CALGEDISTPFPPNWGKLIF.

The chain couples TRDV1 to TRDJ1; 10 bases agree with TRDD3. The length of the CDR3 is 21 residues. V lost 1 base and J lost 4; bases outside the gene matches: 21. CDR1 TSWWSYY and CDR2 QGS come from the germline V gene. CDR3 DNA: TGTGCTCTTGGGGAACCCTCAATCCTACAACTGGGGGATGAAAAGGGCGATAAACTCATCTTT. It encodes CALGEPSILQLGDEKGDKLIF.

In the case of this clone: Other DNA variants within this sample encode the same CDR3. The chain has TRDV1 and TRDJ1; TRDD3 agrees at 12 bases. Germline lookup yields CDR1 TSWWSYY and CDR2 QGS. This CDR3 comprises 24 residues. V gave up 1 base and J gave up 3 bases; unmatched junction bases: 27. The CDR3 DNA reads as TGTGCTCTTGGGGAACCCGGTCTTCATTCCTACGACTTTTTTACTGGGGGATACCCCGATAAACTCATCTTT. Its translation is CALGEPGLHSYDFFTGGYPDKLIF.

The chain joins TRDV1 to TRDJ1; 13 bases are a match to TRDD3. Losses at the gene ends were 5 bases for V and 3 bases for J; bases not matched to a gene: 12. The length of the CDR3 is 18 residues. Germline values: CDR1 TSWWSYY, CDR2 QGS. In DNA, the CDR3 is TGTGCTCTTGGGTCCACCTCCCGTACTGGGGGATACGCCGATAAACTCATCTTT. Amino acid sequence: CALGSTSRTGGYADKLIF.